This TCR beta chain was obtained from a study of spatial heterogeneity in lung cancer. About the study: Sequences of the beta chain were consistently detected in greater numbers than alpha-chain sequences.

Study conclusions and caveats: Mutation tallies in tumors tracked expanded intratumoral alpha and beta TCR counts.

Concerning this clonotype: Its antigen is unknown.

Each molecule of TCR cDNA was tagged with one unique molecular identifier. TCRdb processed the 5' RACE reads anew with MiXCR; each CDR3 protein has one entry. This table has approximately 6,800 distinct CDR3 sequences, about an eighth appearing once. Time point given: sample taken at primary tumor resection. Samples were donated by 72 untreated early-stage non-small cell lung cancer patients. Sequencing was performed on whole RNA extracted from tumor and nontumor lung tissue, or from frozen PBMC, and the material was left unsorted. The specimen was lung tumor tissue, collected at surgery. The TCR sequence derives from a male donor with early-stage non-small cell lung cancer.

The CDR3 loop reads CASSHRDRGLGSPLHF. The DNA of the CDR3 is TGTGCCAGCAGCCACCGGGACAGGGGGCTAGGTTCACCCCTCCACTTT. The chain joins TRBV3-1 to TRBJ1-6; 12 bases align to TRBD1. The CDR3 length is 16 residues. Germline V gives CDR1 LGHDT, CDR2 YNNKEL (reference sequence). With 3 bases clipped from V and 9 bases from J, the junction kept 6 bases outside the gene matches.